These T cell receptor beta chains were read from a single sample in a study of T-cell reconstitution after alpha-beta-depleted transplantation in children. A single record per CDR3 protein comes from TCRdb applying MiXCR to the PCR reads. The repertoire includes around 29,000 distinct CDR3 sequences, roughly 5.7% of them detected once, and about 7.3% sits in the top ten. The material sequenced was PBMCs, mostly from graft donor cells, taken 180 days after TCRalphabeta/CD19-depleted stem cell transplant. Source of these receptors: a male patient aged 5 to 17 who had a stem cell transplant for acute myeloid leukemia, so the T cells may come from the graft donor. CDR3s include the opening cysteine and the closing phenylalanine or tryptophan.

TRBJ2-5 | TRBV15 | CATSRDRVGETQYF
TRBJ2-2 | TRBV7-9 | CASSLAPGLENTGELFF
TRBJ2-7 | TRBV2 | CASSERGGLGAHEQYF
TRBJ1-2 | TRBV20-1 | CSARDMRGKSANYGYTF
TRBJ2-5 | TRBV7-9 | CASSFGGSAKETQYF
TRBJ2-5 | TRBV30 | CAWSVEPVLETQYF
TRBJ1-2 | TRBV5-6 | CASSLGQDGYTF
TRBJ2-2 | TRBV3-1 | CASSRLGLGNTGELFF
TRBJ2-3 | TRBV5-6 | CASSLAGEGPTDTQYF
TRBJ1-5 | TRBV7-2 | CASSPTNRANQPQHF
TRBJ1-4 | TRBV5-1 | CASSQTTSTNEKLFF
TRBJ2-2 | TRBV6-2/TRBV6-3 | CASSSIPGQGSTGELFF
TRBJ2-7 | TRBV11-2 | CASSLGVAGGSEQYF
TRBJ1-6 | TRBV7-9 | CASSLTTGVPYNSPLHF
TRBJ2-1 | TRBV7-9 | CASSLLKGAYNEQFF
TRBJ1-1 | TRBV12-3/TRBV12-4 | CASLGGGNYEAFF
TRBJ2-2 | TRBV4-2 | CASGTSVTPGELFF
TRBJ1-4 | TRBV20-1 | CSAPRGGGHEKLFF
TRBJ2-5 | TRBV5-6 | CAPVGEETQYF
TRBJ2-7 | TRBV18 | CASSPPVDRSYEQYF